This T cell receptor beta chain was identified during a study of T cell changes during pregnancy in multiple sclerosis (dated by TCRdb to about 2019). Broadly, across the study: Changes in the T cell repertoire over the course of pregnancy were examined in this study in women with multiple sclerosis.

To prepare the library, the immunoSEQ multiplex PCR assay was applied. Entries here come from immuneACCESS through TCRdb and include only in-frame sequences with V and J called. Some clones fail to appear in such tables; in the studies checked, an unresolved V gene covers under half of the shortfall, and the cause of the remainder is unknown. For this sample the table gives around 110,000 clones, of which roughly 89% were detected only once. Of the sample, 1.6% falls within the top ten clones. About this clone: Its antigen is unknown. Qualities for individual bases were not recorded, and no much larger clone is one base off.

V gives up 0 bases and J gives up 1 base, and the segment between their germline ends measures 8 bases. CDR1 SGDLS and CDR2 YYNGEE are derived from the germline V gene. Spanning cysteine to phenylalanine, the CDR3 consists of 14 amino acids. This entry keeps only the CDR3 DNA: 42 bases, framed from base 1. Recombination connected TRBV9 to TRBJ2-7; the D gene is unclear. The sequenced sample was peripheral blood, obtained before pregnancy. This clonotype was obtained from a female donor with multiple sclerosis, enrolled in a pregnancy study. DNA sequence: TGTGCCAGCAGCGTAGTCCCTACTTCCTACGAGCAGTACTTC. Its translation is CASSVVPTSYEQYF.